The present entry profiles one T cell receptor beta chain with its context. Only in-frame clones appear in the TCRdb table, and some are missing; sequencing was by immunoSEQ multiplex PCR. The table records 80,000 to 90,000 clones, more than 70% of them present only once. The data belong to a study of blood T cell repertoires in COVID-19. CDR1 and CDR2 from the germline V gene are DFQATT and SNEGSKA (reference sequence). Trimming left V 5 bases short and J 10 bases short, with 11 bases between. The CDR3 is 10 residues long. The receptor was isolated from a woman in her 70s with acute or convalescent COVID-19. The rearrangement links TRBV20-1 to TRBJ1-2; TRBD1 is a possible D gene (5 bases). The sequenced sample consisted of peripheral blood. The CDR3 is CSARGAVYTF. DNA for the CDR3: TGCAGTGCTCGTGGGGCAGTCTACACCTTC.